The rows below give T cell receptor beta chains drawn from one sample of a study of response to subunit inactivated influenza vaccine. TCRdb processed the RT-PCR reads anew with MiXCR; each CDR3 protein has one entry. Of under 550,000 distinct CDR3 sequences listed, approximately 6.9% are singletons. The specimen was PBMCs from blood, collected less than 30 months after vaccination. All receptors derive from a man aged 50 to 69 who received an inactivated influenza vaccine. The CDR3 runs from the conserved cysteine through the conserved F or W. A D gene is named only where the DNA matches it firmly. Clone size is not always given. Where it is, it says once, few, many or a class for expanded clones.

>TRBD1|TRBV7-9|many|TRBJ2-7
TGTGCCAGCAGCTGGGACAGTTCGTCCTACGAGCAGTACTTC
CASSWDSSSYEQYF
>TRBD1|TRBV28|few|TRBJ1-4
TGTGCCAGCAGTCTGTGGACAGGGGGCCGGAATGAAAAACTGTTTTTT
CASSLWTGGRNEKLFF
>.|TRBV20-1|few|TRBJ2-1
TGCAGTGCTAGAGATTTGGGCTCCGGAGGATTCTACAATGAGCAGTTCTTC
CSARDLGSGGFYNEQFF
>TRBD1|TRBV7-9|.|TRBJ1-4
TGTGCCAGCAGCTCCCTGGCCGGACAGGGACAGCGTGAAAAACTGTTTTTT
CASSSLAGQGQREKLFF
>TRBD2|TRBV11-2|few|TRBJ2-1
TGTGCCAGCAGCCATCCTGCTTTGCTAGCGGCCCTCGGGAGCTCCTACAATGAGCAGTTCTTC
CASSHPALLAALGSSYNEQFF
>.|TRBV29-1|.|TRBJ2-3
TGCAGCATTATGCAGGGGCGGACAGATACGCAGTATTTT
CSIMQGRTDTQYF
>.|TRBV15|few|TRBJ2-5
TGTGCCACCAGCAGAGATCTTGGGAGACCATGGGAGACCCAGTACTTC
CATSRDLGRPWETQYF
>.|TRBV6-2/TRBV6-3|few|TRBJ1-1
TGTGCCAGCAGTTACGGTAGGACAGTCAACACTGAAGCTTTCTTT
CASSYGRTVNTEAFF
>TRBD2|TRBV29-1|few|TRBJ2-5
TGCAGCGTTGATAGCGGGAGGGCACCGGCCGGGACCCAGTACTTC
CSVDSGRAPAGTQYF
>TRBD1|TRBV29-1|.|TRBJ2-1
TGCAGCGTTGAAGATCCGGGACGTGGGACAGGGCCCAATGAGCAGTTCTTC
CSVEDPGRGTGPNEQFF
>TRBD1|TRBV5-1|many|TRBJ1-1
TGCGCCAGCAGCTTGGAGTCAGGGGGTTACACTGAAGCTTTCTTT
CASSLESGGYTEAFF
>.|TRBV6-6|many|TRBJ1-5
TGTGCCAGCAGTTCGCTCAGGGATCAGCCCCAGCATTTT
CASSSLRDQPQHF
>.|TRBV6-5|.|TRBJ1-1
TGTGCCAGCAGTTACAGGGGTTTGTGGGACACTGAAGCTTTCTTT
CASSYRGLWDTEAFF
>TRBD1|TRBV20-1|many|TRBJ1-6
TGCAGTGCTAGAAACCAGGACAGGAGCTCCTATAATTCACCCCTCCACTTT
CSARNQDRSSYNSPLHF
>TRBD1|TRBV29-1|few|TRBJ2-2
TGCAGCGTTTTAGGACAGGGGGCCCTCGGGGAGCTGTTTTTT
CSVLGQGALGELFF
>TRBD1|TRBV4-2|.|TRBJ1-4
TGTGCCAGCAGCCAGGGACAGGGCTCTGAAAAACTGTTTTTT
CASSQGQGSEKLFF
>.|TRBV6-1|few|TRBJ2-3
TGTGCCAGCACCTTAGCGAGCGTGGGAGATACGCAGTATTTT
CASTLASVGDTQYF
>.|TRBV29-1|few|TRBJ2-6
TGCAGCGTTTCTGGGGCCAACGTCCTGACTTTC
CSVSGANVLTF
>TRBD1|TRBV20-1|many|TRBJ1-5
TGCAGTGCCTCGGGACAGGTTCTATTTGGCAATCAGCCCCAGCATTTT
CSASGQVLFGNQPQHF
>TRBD2|TRBV20-1|.|TRBJ2-7
TGCAGTGCTGCGGATCGGGGGGGCGGGACTTACGAGCAGTACTTC
CSAADRGGGTYEQYF
>.|TRBV12-3/TRBV12-4|few|TRBJ2-3
TGTGCCAGCAGCTGGACAGCCAATACGCAGTATTTT
CASSWTANTQYF
>.|TRBV4-2|.|TRBJ1-1
TGTGCCAGCAGCCGCCGAAACGGGGGGGACACTGAAGCTTTCTTT
CASSRRNGGDTEAFF
>.|TRBV13|.|TRBJ2-7
TGTGCCAGCAGCCGAACCCCTTGGGGGTTCAACGAGCAGTACTTC
CASSRTPWGFNEQYF
>.|TRBV29-1|many|TRBJ2-5
TGCAGCTGCAGGGATGCTGGAGAGACCCAGTACTTC
CSCRDAGETQYF
>.|TRBV7-2|.|TRBJ2-7
TGTGCCAGCAGCCCGTATAGTGCAGGTTCCTACGAGCAGTACTTC
CASSPYSAGSYEQYF
>TRBD2|TRBV27|few|TRBJ2-1
TGTGCCAGCAGTTTACTCCTAGCGGGAGTTAGTGAGCAGTTCTTC
CASSLLLAGVSEQFF
>TRBD1|TRBV7-8|.|TRBJ2-7
TGTGCCAGCAGCAGAGGTACCGGGACAGGGCGTTCAGAGCAGTACTTC
CASSRGTGTGRSEQYF